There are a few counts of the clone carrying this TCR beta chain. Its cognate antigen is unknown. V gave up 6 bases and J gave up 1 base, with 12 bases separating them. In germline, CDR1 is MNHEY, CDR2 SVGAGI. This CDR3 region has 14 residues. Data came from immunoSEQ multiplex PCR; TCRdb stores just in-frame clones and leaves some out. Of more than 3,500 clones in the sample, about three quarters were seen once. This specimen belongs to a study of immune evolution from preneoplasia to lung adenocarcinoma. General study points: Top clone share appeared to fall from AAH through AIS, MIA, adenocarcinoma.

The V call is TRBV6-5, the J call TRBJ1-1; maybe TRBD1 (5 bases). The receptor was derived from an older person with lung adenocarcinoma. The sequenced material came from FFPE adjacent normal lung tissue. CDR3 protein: CASRPLTGNTEAFF. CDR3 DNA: TGTGCCAGCAGACCTCTAACAGGGAACACTGAAGCTTTCTTT.